This paragraph covers one T cell receptor (beta chain) sequence. This sample was included in a study of blood T cell repertoires in COVID-19. As for the study in general: From T cells, B-cell-depleted T cells, or PBMCs came the material, which was cDNA or gDNA.

Here immunoSEQ multiplex PCR was the method, and the copy in TCRdb shows in-frame clones only, minus some. The profile shows about 50,000 clones, roughly 90% of them singletons. Germline loops: CDR1 SGHTA, CDR2 FQGNSA. The CDR3 extends over 14 amino acids. The V segment lost 5 bases and the J segment 7 bases; nucleotides outside the gene matches: 9. The sequenced material came from peripheral blood. The chain employs TRBV7-2 and TRBJ2-7; 9 bases agree with TRBD2. This sequence was found in a man of 80 years or more with active or convalescent COVID-19. CDR3 protein: CASSKTSGKGEQYF. As DNA, the CDR3 is TGTGCCAGCAGCAAGACTAGCGGTAAAGGGGAGCAGTACTTC.